The sequence of this T cell receptor beta chain was determined in a study of blood T cells in healthy people across ages. Overall study findings and caveats: Higher diversity and more naive CD4+ cells were features of long-lived donors, compared to aged donors. Higher naive T cell percentage went strongly together with higher TCR beta diversity. Age brought a roughly linear fall in TCR beta diversity measured per million T cells.

In its sample, this clonotype was seen once. Its antigen is unknown. Trimming removed 6 bases from V and 7 bases from J; junction bases left unmatched: 15. Germline CDR1 is KGHSH and CDR2 is LQKENI. The CDR3 has 16 amino acids. Total RNA extracted from each sample amounted to at least 6 micrograms. With a J-beta primer mix and a sample-barcoded 5' primer, a second PCR ran 7 to 11 cycles. From the 5' RACE reads, TCRdb called clonotypes with MiXCR, one entry per CDR3 protein. The table has nearly 800,000 distinct CDR3 sequences, around three fifths seen once. The receptor's source is a man in his forties or fifties in good health. The chain links TRBV18 to TRBJ2-7, with 10 positions matching TRBD1. Specimen: blood. CDR3 DNA sequence: TGTGCCAGCTCTCTCAAGGCCGGGACAGGGGCCTGGGAGCAGTACTTC. Protein sequence: CASSLKAGTGAWEQYF.